What follows are 20 T cell receptor beta chains derived from one specimen sequenced in a study of blood T cell repertoires in COVID-19. Data came from immunoSEQ multiplex PCR; TCRdb stores just in-frame clones and leaves some out. The sample lists just under 350,000 clones; under 95% were seen once. Sample: peripheral blood. The receptors shown here come from a woman under 30 who had recovered from COVID-19.

The rearrangement links TRBV27 to TRBJ2-5; 10 bases fit TRBD1. The CDR3 runs to 14 residues. V lost 5 bases and J lost 9; bases outside the gene matches: 9. Germline lookup yields CDR1 MNHEY and CDR2 SMNVEV (reference sequence). CDR3 sequence reads: CASSPRQGAAPQYF. CDR3 sequence (DNA): TGTGCCAGCAGTCCCCGACAGGGGGCCGCGCCCCAGTACTTC.

The chain joins TRBV7-9 to TRBJ1-2, with D unclear. The CDR3 spans 13 residues. Trimming took off 5 bases at V and 2 bases at J, with 9 bases between the two ends. CDR1 and CDR2 (germline): SEHNR, FQNEAQ (reference sequence). The CDR3 reads CASSPPSNYGYTF. The CDR3 DNA follows: TGTGCCAGCAGCCCCCCGTCGAACTATGGCTACACCTTC.

The rearrangement links TRBV6-2 or TRBV6-3 to TRBJ2-7, with D possibly TRBD1 on 6 matching bases. With 4 bases removed from V and 2 bases from J, the gap between germline ends came to 9 bases. Germline V lookup: CDR1 MNHEY, CDR2 SVGEGT. The CDR3 spans 13 residues. CDR3 sequence: CASSWGLAYEQYV. The CDR3 nucleotides read TGTGCCAGCAGTTGGGGGCTGGCCTACGAGCAGTACGTC.

The chain couples TRBV5-1 to TRBJ1-2, with 7 bases that match TRBD1. The CDR3 runs 17 residues. Germline CDR1 SGHRS, CDR2 YFSETQ. V shed 2 bases and J 3 bases; nucleotides not matched to a gene: 13. The CDR3 is CASSFSDRAAYDYGYTF. The CDR3 bases are TGCGCCAGCAGCTTTTCCGACAGGGCCGCTTATGACTATGGCTACACCTTC.

The rearrangement uses TRBV30 and TRBJ2-5, with 8 bases matching TRBD2. J lost 7 bases, V lost 0 bases, and 7 bases had no gene match. Germline CDR1 reads GTSNPN; CDR2 reads SVGIG (reference sequence). The CDR3 totals 14 residues. In nucleotides, the CDR3 is TGTGCCTGGAGTGTATTCGGGAGGGCCGGGACCCAGTACTTC. It is translated as CAWSVFGRAGTQYF.

V gene TRBV11-3 combines with J gene TRBJ1-2; D remains unclear. The CDR3 runs 16 residues. The V end lost 4 bases, the J end lost 8 bases, and 23 bases lay between the germline ends. CDR1 and CDR2 from the germline V gene are SGHNT and YENEEA. The CDR3 region is CASSSSHKSPGRGYTF. DNA of the CDR3: TGTGCCAGCAGCTCTTCTCACAAGTCCCCGGGTAGAGGCTACACCTTC.

The V and J genes are TRBV2 and TRBJ2-3; 10 bases map to TRBD2. This CDR3 spans 18 amino acids. Trimming cost V 8 bases and J 0 bases; bases outside gene matches: 14. Germline CDR1 SNHLY, CDR2 FYNNEI. Here the CDR3 DNA reads TGTGCCAGCCCGGGGAGGGCTAGCGGGAGTTCGAGCACAGATACGCAGTATTTT. Protein product: CASPGRASGSSSTDTQYF.

V is TRBV9 and J is TRBJ1-2; the D gene is possibly TRBD1 (5 bases). Germline CDR1 reads SGDLS; CDR2 reads YYNGEE. V lost 0 bases and J 4 bases, leaving 13 bases between the germline ends. The CDR3 spans 15 residues. The CDR3 DNA sequence: TGTGCCAGCAGCGTAGATGCAGGGAGGGGCTATGGCTACACCTTC. Translated: CASSVDAGRGYGYTF.

J is TRBJ2-5 and V is TRBV19; 7 nucleotides line up with TRBD2. Germline-derived CDR1 and CDR2 are LNHDA and SQIVND (reference sequence). Germline trimming cut 0 bases from V and 5 bases from J; bases unmatched to any gene: 9. The CDR3 is 16 amino acids. As DNA, the CDR3 is TGTGCCAGTAGTATAGATCAGGGAGGGAATTTGGAGACCCAGTACTTC. Translated, it gives CASSIDQGGNLETQYF.

The chain is built from TRBV27 and TRBJ2-3, with 7 bases matching TRBD2. The CDR3 runs 16 residues. The V and J ends lost 2 bases and 7 bases, in that order; junction bases with no gene match: 12. The germline V gene has CDR1 MNHEY and CDR2 SMNVEV (reference sequence). The CDR3 region has the DNA TGTGCCAGCAGTTTAATAGTTAGCGGGTCGGCCTATACGCAGTATTTT. This sequence encodes CASSLIVSGSAYTQYF.

As DNA, the CDR3 is TGTGCCAGCAGCGTAGCGGGAGTCTACACAGATACGCAGTATTTT. Residues: CASSVAGVYTDTQYF. The chain links TRBV9 to TRBJ2-3; perhaps TRBD2 as D (6 bases). CDR1 is SGDLS, CDR2 YYNGEE, per germline. V was clipped by 0 bases and J by 2 bases, with 10 bases between them. The CDR3 sequence is 15 residues long.

The V and J genes are TRBV14 and TRBJ2-2; D gene uncertain. The CDR3 is 14 residues long. Trimming took off 2 bases at V and 4 bases at J, with 8 bases between the two ends. The germline CDR1 and CDR2 sequences are SGHDN and FVKESK. CDR3 DNA sequence: TGTGCCAGCAGCCAAAGGCGGTTCACCGGGGAGCTGTTTTTT. Its translation is CASSQRRFTGELFF.

The gene calls are TRBV6-5 and TRBJ1-3; possibly TRBD1 for D (5 bases). Per the germline V gene, CDR1 is MNHEY and CDR2 is SVGAGI. Trimming removed 2 bases from V and 3 bases from J, with 8 bases in between. This CDR3 region has 14 residues. The CDR3 coding sequence is TGTGCCAGCAGTTACGCAGGGATTGGAAACACCATATATTTT. It specifies CASSYAGIGNTIYF.

The rearrangement links TRBV5-1 to TRBJ2-1, with 12 nucleotides matching TRBD2. Losses at the gene ends were 3 bases for V and 13 bases for J; bases not matched to a gene: 8. Looked up from germline, CDR1 is SGHRS and CDR2 is YFSETQ. The CDR3 sequence is 14 residues long. The CDR3 nucleotides are TGCGCCAGCAGCTATTGGACTAGCGGGGATACACAGTTCTTC. It specifies CASSYWTSGDTQFF.

This clone is a singleton in its sample. This sequence joins TRBV6-2 or TRBV6-3 and TRBJ2-2, with D perhaps TRBD2 (6 bases). CDR1 and CDR2 from the germline V gene are MNHEY and SVGEGT. V gave up 2 bases and J gave up 5 bases, with 18 bases separating them. The CDR3 totals 17 residues. For the CDR3, the DNA is TGTGCCAGCAGTTACCTCATAGCGGATGGGAGGACCGGGGAGCTGTTTTTT. It codes for CASSYLIADGRTGELFF.

The V gene is TRBV10-3, the J gene TRBJ1-1, with unresolved D. There are 15 residues in the CDR3. Trimming pared 0 bases from V and 2 bases from J, leaving 10 bases between. In germline, CDR1 is ENHRY, CDR2 SYGVKD. CDR3 in amino acids: CAISESGQENTEAFF. The CDR3 region has the DNA TGTGCCATCAGTGAGTCGGGCCAAGAAAACACTGAAGCTTTCTTT.

Only one count was recorded for this clone. The rearrangement uses TRBV5-1 and TRBJ2-5; D may be TRBD1 (8 bases). CDR1 SGHRS and CDR2 YFSETQ come from the germline V gene. This CDR3 has 16 amino acids. V was pared by 5 bases and J by 5 bases, with 22 bases between. The DNA for the CDR3 is TGCGCCAGCAGTATGAATCAGGGGGCGCGGGGGGAGACCCAGTACTTC. Translation: CASSMNQGARGETQYF.

The CDR3 spells CASSETGQGRASPLHF. The CDR3 nucleotides read TGTGCCAGCAGTGAAACCGGACAGGGACGAGCTTCACCCCTCCACTTT. V is TRBV2 and J is TRBJ1-6; 8 nucleotides match TRBD1. This CDR3 region has 16 residues. V gave up 2 bases and J gave up 9 bases; unmatched junction bases: 9. Germline assignment: CDR1 SNHLY and CDR2 FYNNEI.

This chain links TRBV18 with TRBJ1-1; D unclear. V dropped 5 bases and J dropped 0 bases, with 13 bases sitting between them. This CDR3 contains 15 residues. CDR1 and CDR2 from the germline V gene are KGHSH and LQKENI. CDR3 sequence (DNA): TGTGCCAGCTCAGGCCCAAGTAGCATGAACACTGAAGCTTTCTTT. Encoded protein: CASSGPSSMNTEAFF.

The chain is built from TRBV15 and TRBJ2-3, with TRBD2 identical over 9 bases. The CDR3 loop spans 13 amino acids. Germline V gene data show CDR1 as LNHNV and CDR2 as YYDKDF (reference sequence). The trim removed 5 bases at V and 3 bases at J, leaving 0 bases unmatched. The CDR3 bases are TGTGCCACCAGCGCGGGAGGGACAGATACGCAGTATTTT. Translated, it gives CATSAGGTDTQYF.